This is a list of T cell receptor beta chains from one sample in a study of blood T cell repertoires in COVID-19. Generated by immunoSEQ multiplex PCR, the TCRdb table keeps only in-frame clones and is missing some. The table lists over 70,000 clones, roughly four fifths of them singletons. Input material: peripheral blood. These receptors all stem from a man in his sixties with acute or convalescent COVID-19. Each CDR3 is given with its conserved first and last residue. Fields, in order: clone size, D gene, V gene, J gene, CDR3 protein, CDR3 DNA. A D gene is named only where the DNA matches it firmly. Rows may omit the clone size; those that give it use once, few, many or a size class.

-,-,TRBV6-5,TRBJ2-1,CASSYSAGGSGEQFF,TGTGCCAGCAGTTACTCGGCGGGTGGGTCGGGTGAGCAGTTCTTC
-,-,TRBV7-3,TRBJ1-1,CASSSGQPMNTEAFF,TGTGCCAGCAGCTCAGGACAGCCAATGAACACTGAAGCTTTCTTT
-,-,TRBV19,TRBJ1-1,CATTRQGNTNTEAFF,TGTGCCACTACACGGCAGGGGAACACGAACACTGAAGCTTTCTTT
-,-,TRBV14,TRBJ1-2,CASSLFLYGYTF,TGTGCCAGCAGCCTATTTCTCTATGGCTACACCTTC
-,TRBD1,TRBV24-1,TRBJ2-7,CATSDFRQGAYEQYF,TGTGCCACCAGTGATTTCCGGCAGGGGGCCTACGAGCAGTACTTC
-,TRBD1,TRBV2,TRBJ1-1,CASSDRGETEAFF,TGTGCCAGCAGTGACAGGGGGGAGACTGAAGCTTTCTTT
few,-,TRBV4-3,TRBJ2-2,CASSQDTAGELFF,TGCGCCAGCAGCCAAGATACGGCCGGGGAGCTGTTTTTT
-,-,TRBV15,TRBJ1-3,CATSSQTAFSGNTIYF,TGTGCCACCAGCAGTCAGACAGCGTTCTCTGGAAACACCATATATTTT
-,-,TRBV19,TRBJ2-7,CASSIGTAYEQYF,TGTGCCAGTAGTATAGGGACAGCGTACGAGCAGTACTTC
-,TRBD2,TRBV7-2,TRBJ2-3,CASSAVTSGDTQYF,TGTGCCAGCAGCGCGGTGACTAGCGGAGATACGCAGTATTTT
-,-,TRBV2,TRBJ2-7,CASSEGSAYEQYF,TGTGCCAGCAGTGAAGGCAGCGCCTACGAGCAGTACTTC
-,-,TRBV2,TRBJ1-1,CASTKGMNTEAFF,TGTGCCAGTACGAAGGGGATGAACACTGAAGCTTTCTTT
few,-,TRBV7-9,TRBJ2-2,CASSPGRGLEELFF,TGTGCCAGCAGCCCCGGGAGGGGGCTCGAGGAGCTGTTTTTT
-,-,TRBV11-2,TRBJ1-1,CASSLTRLDRAFF,TGTGCCAGCAGCCTTACCAGGTTGGATAGGGCTTTCTTT